A selection of T cell receptor beta chains follows, all from one sample in a study of blood T cell repertoires in COVID-19. Generated by immunoSEQ multiplex PCR, the TCRdb table keeps only in-frame clones and is missing some. The sample contains under 250,000 clones, about four fifths of which appear only once. Sequencing was done on a sample of peripheral blood. The receptors here all came from a woman aged 40 to 55 who had recovered from COVID-19. Each CDR3 is given with its conserved first and last residue. Fields, in order: D gene, J gene, clone size, V gene, CDR3 DNA, CDR3 protein. D genes are given only for firm matches. Clone sizes are given selectively: once, few, many, or a class where the clone is expanded.

D: TRBD1; J: TRBJ1-6; size: once; V: TRBV6-1; DNA: TGTGCCAGCAGTGTAGGAGGGACAGTTAGCTATAATTCACCCCTCCACTTT; CDR3: CASSVGGTVSYNSPLHF
D: TRBD1; J: TRBJ2-1; size: .; V: TRBV6-4; DNA: TGTGCCAGCAGTGACAGGGGGCCATACAATGAGCAGTTCTTC; CDR3: CASSDRGPYNEQFF
D: .; J: TRBJ1-2; size: .; V: TRBV2; DNA: TGTGCCAGCAGTGAGATGGGGCGCCCCGATGGCTACACCTTC; CDR3: CASSEMGRPDGYTF
D: .; J: TRBJ1-2; size: once; V: TRBV12-2; DNA: TGTGCAAGTCGCTTAATAGGCAGGGGGCATGGCTACACCTTC; CDR3: CASRLIGRGHGYTF
D: .; J: TRBJ1-5; size: few; V: TRBV2; DNA: TGTGCCAGCAGTCCCAGGGAGGGTAGCAATCAGCCCCAGCATTTT; CDR3: CASSPREGSNQPQHF
D: TRBD1; J: TRBJ2-2; size: once; V: TRBV7-3; DNA: TGTGCCAGCAGCTTCCGACAGGGGGCCGGGGAGCTGTTTTTT; CDR3: CASSFRQGAGELFF
D: .; J: TRBJ2-1; size: .; V: TRBV7-2; DNA: TGTGCCAGCAGCTTAGAGGGGGGGGCCACGAGAAATGAGCAGTTCTTC; CDR3: CASSLEGGATRNEQFF
D: .; J: TRBJ2-2; size: .; V: TRBV6-5; DNA: TGTGCCACCAACAGTCCAATCGCCGGGGAGCTGTTTTTT; CDR3: CATNSPIAGELFF
D: .; J: TRBJ2-5; size: .; V: TRBV7-2; DNA: TGTGCCAGCAGCCCGTTGGGCCCTGGAAAGACCCAGTACTTC; CDR3: CASSPLGPGKTQYF
D: .; J: TRBJ1-3; size: .; V: TRBV28; DNA: TGTGCCAGCCGGGGGGTCCACGGTTACACCATATATTTT; CDR3: CASRGVHGYTIYF
D: TRBD1; J: TRBJ2-7; size: .; V: TRBV28; DNA: TGTGCCAGCAGAGGGAACAGGGGGTCCTACGAGCAGTACTTC; CDR3: CASRGNRGSYEQYF
D: TRBD1; J: TRBJ2-1; size: .; V: TRBV6-2/TRBV6-3; DNA: TGTGCCAGCAGTGACAGGGGGCCTAATGAGCAGTTCTTC; CDR3: CASSDRGPNEQFF
D: .; J: TRBJ1-1; size: .; V: TRBV5-5; DNA: TGTGCCAGCAGCTTGACAAGAATGAACACTGAAGCTTTCTTT; CDR3: CASSLTRMNTEAFF
D: TRBD2; J: TRBJ2-1; size: .; V: TRBV29-1; DNA: TGCAGCGGGTCTCTAGCGGATGAGCGGTTCTTC; CDR3: CSGSLADERFF
D: TRBD1; J: TRBJ2-3; size: .; V: TRBV7-2; DNA: TGTGCCAGCAGCTTAGGAGTCAGGGGGCTCACAGATACGCAGTATTTT; CDR3: CASSLGVRGLTDTQYF
D: TRBD1; J: TRBJ1-5; size: .; V: TRBV4-1; DNA: TGCGCCAGCAGCCAAGGACAGGGAGGAGATCGCAATCAGCCCCAGCATTTT; CDR3: CASSQGQGGDRNQPQHF
D: .; J: TRBJ1-6; size: .; V: TRBV27; DNA: TGTGCCAGCAGTAACAGGGACGGGGTGGATTATTCACCCCTCCACTTT; CDR3: CASSNRDGVDYSPLHF
D: TRBD1; J: TRBJ1-4; size: .; V: TRBV3-1/TRBV3-2; DNA: TGTGCCAGCAGCCAAGCTGGGCCAGGGGGCGTAGAAAAACTGTTTTTT; CDR3: CASSQAGPGGVEKLFF
D: .; J: TRBJ1-4; size: few; V: TRBV6-6; DNA: TGTGCCAGCGGAGGGATTACTAATGAAAAACTGTTTTTT; CDR3: CASGGITNEKLFF
D: .; J: TRBJ2-2; size: .; V: TRBV5-6; DNA: TGTGCCAGCAGCTTTGATCCTAGGCCGGCCGGGGAGCTGTTTTTT; CDR3: CASSFDPRPAGELFF
D: TRBD1; J: TRBJ2-2; size: .; V: TRBV7-6; DNA: TGTGCCAGCAGCCCGGGGGTCGGGACAGGGCTGACCGGGGAGCTGTTTTTT; CDR3: CASSPGVGTGLTGELFF
D: .; J: TRBJ1-5; size: .; V: TRBV18; DNA: TGTGCCAGCTCACCAACGGGGGGGCGGAGCAATCAGCCCCAGCATTTT; CDR3: CASSPTGGRSNQPQHF
D: TRBD1; J: TRBJ1-1; size: few; V: TRBV19; DNA: TGTGCCAGTAGTAGGACAGGGGGCAACACTGAAGCTTTCTTT; CDR3: CASSRTGGNTEAFF
D: TRBD2; J: TRBJ2-6; size: .; V: TRBV18; DNA: TGTGCCAGCTCACCACCGGGGCAAAGCGGGAGGCTCTCTGAGGCCAACGTCCTGACTTTC; CDR3: CASSPPGQSGRLSEANVLTF
D: .; J: TRBJ2-5; size: .; V: TRBV5-1; DNA: TGCGCCAGCAGCTTGGTGTCTGAGGAGACCCAGTACTTC; CDR3: CASSLVSEETQYF
D: TRBD1; J: TRBJ1-4; size: .; V: TRBV15; DNA: TGTGCCACCAGCAGAGGCCAGGGGGCTAATGAAAAACTGTTTTTT; CDR3: CATSRGQGANEKLFF
D: .; J: TRBJ2-7; size: few; V: TRBV6-5; DNA: TGTGCCAGCAGTAGCGGACAGATCTACGAGCAGTACTTC; CDR3: CASSSGQIYEQYF
D: .; J: TRBJ1-5; size: .; V: TRBV18; DNA: TGTGCCAGCTCACTCGGACAGAACAATCAGCCCCAGCATTTT; CDR3: CASSLGQNNQPQHF